This TCR beta chain stems from a study of glioma-infiltrating T cells after dendritic cell vaccination. Whole-study findings and limits: No direct clonality-survival link was found; a diverse polyclonal response may matter.

Regarding this clone: Its antigen is unidentified.

Between the trimmed V and J ends, which lost 4 bases and 7 bases, there was a span of 19 bases. This CDR3 contains 15 residues. Germline CDR1 and CDR2: SGHRS and YFSETQ. The assay was immunoSEQ multiplex PCR, and TCRdb's table has in-frame clones only and misses some. The table records tens of thousands of clones, 87% of them present only once. Stated time point: after dendritic cell vaccination, including at tumor progression/relapse. This receptor was identified in a human donor with glioblastoma. Specimen: blood, collected after dendritic cell vaccination. The V gene is TRBV5-1, the J gene TRBJ2-3; a weak D match, TRBD2 (5 bases). Here the CDR3 DNA reads TGCGCCAGCAGCCTCGGGGATCGGGTCATAAATACGCAGTATTTT. It translates to CASSLGDRVINTQYF.